This T cell receptor (beta chain) emerged from a study of tumor and adjacent non-tumor tissue in lung cancer. General study results and limits: In normal lung, the top 100 clones were significantly more dominant than in tumor.

As to this clonotype: Its antigen is not known. Relative to the germline gene, one junction end is altered; a read error may explain this.

A modified ARM-PCR protocol with three rounds of nested PCR amplified TCRbeta. TCRdb re-derived calls from the multiplex PCR reads in MiXCR, one entry per CDR3 protein. The sample has approximately 90,000 distinct CDR3 sequences; 75% to 85% are singletons. This sample's RNA came from whole unsorted tissue. Distant lung tissue was collected more than 3 cm away from the tumor edge. This TCR was recovered from a woman between 50 and 59 years old with non-small cell lung cancer. Sequenced: distant non-tumor lung tissue.

The CDR3 spells CSVAGTGAGDAQYF. CDR3 nucleotides: TGCAGCGTTGCCGGGACGGGAGCAGGAGATGCGCAGTATTTT. V is TRBV29-1 and J is TRBJ2-3, with TRBD2 as a possible D gene (6 bases). Germline CDR1 SQVTM, CDR2 ANQGSEA. The CDR3 is 14 amino acids.